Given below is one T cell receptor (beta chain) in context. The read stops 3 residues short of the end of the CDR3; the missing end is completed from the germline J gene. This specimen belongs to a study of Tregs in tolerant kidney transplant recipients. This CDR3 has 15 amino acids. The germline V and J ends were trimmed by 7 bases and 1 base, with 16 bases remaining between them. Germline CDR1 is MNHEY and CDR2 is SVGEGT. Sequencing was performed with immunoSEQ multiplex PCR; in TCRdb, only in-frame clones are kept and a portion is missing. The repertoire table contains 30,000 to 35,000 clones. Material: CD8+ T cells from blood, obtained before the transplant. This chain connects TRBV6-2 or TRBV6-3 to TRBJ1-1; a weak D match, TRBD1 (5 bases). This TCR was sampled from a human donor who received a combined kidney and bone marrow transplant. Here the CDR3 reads CASTSRAGRNTEAFF. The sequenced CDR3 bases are TGTGCCAGCACCTCACGGGCAGGGCGGAACACTGAA.